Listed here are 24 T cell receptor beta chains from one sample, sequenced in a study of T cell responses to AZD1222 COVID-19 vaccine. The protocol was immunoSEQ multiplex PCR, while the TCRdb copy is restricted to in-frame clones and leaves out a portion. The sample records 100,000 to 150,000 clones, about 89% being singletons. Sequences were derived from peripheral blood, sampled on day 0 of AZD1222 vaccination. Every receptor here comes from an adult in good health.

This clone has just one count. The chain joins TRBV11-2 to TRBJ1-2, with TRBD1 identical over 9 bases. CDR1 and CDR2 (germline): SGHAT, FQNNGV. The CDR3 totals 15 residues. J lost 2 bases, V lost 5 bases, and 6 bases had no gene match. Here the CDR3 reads CASSETGGRNYGYTF. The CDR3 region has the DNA TGTGCCAGCAGCGAGACAGGGGGTAGGAACTATGGCTACACCTTC.

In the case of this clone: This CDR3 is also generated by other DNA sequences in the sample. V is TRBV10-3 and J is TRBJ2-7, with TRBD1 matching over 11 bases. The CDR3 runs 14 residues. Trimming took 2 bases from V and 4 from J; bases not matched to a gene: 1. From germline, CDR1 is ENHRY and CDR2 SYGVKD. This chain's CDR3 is CAISEGQGAYEQYF. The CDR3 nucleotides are TGTGCCATCAGTGAGGGACAGGGGGCTTACGAGCAGTACTTC.

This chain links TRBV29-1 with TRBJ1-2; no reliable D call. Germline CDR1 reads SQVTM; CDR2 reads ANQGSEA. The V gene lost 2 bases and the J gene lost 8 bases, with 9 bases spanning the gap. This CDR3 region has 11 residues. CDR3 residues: CSVERSGGYTF. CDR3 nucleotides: TGCAGCGTTGAACGATCGGGGGGCTACACCTTC.

The CDR3 protein is CASSVGLLTGTDTQYF. The CDR3 DNA is TGTGCCAGCAGCGTAGGCCTTCTGACAGGGACAGATACGCAGTATTTT. This sequence joins TRBV9 and TRBJ2-3, with 7 bases aligning to TRBD1. This CDR3 has 16 amino acids. The junction had 7 bases not matched to a gene; V was cut back by 0 bases and J by 3 bases. Germline-derived CDR1 and CDR2 are SGDLS and YYNGEE.

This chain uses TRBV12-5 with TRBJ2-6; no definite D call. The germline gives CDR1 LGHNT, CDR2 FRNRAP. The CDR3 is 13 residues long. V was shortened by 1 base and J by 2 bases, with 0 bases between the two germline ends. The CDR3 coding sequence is TGTGCTAGTGGTTTGGCTGGGGCCAACGTCCTGACTTTC. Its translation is CASGLAGANVLTF.

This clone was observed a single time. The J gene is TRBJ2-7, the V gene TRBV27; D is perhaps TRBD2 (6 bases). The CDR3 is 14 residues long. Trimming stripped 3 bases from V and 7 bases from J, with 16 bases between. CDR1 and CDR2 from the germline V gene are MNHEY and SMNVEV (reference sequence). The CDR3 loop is CASSFVGGTGEQYF. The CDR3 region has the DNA TGTGCCAGCAGTTTTGTGGGAGGAACGGGGGAGCAGTACTTC.

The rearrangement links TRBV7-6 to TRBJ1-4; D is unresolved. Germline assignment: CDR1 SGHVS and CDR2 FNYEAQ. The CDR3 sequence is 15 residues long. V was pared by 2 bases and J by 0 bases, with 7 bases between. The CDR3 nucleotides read TGTGCCAGCAGCTTACGACCTGCAACTAATGAAAAACTGTTTTTT. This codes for CASSLRPATNEKLFF.

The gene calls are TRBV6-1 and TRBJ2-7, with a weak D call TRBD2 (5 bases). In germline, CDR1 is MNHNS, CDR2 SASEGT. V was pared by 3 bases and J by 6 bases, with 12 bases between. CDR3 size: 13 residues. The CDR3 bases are TGTGCCAGCAGTGAGCTCGAGGGTGGCGAGCAGTACTTC. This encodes CASSELEGGEQYF.

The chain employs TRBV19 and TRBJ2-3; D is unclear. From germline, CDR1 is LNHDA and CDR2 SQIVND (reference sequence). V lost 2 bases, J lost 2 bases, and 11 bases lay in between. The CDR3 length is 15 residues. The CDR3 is CASSIRLLNTDTQYF. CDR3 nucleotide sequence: TGTGCCAGTAGTATAAGGCTACTCAACACAGATACGCAGTATTTT.

CDR3 sequence (DNA): TGTGCCAGCACCCAGGACAGGGGGCTTGGAAACACCATATATTTT. This translates into CASTQDRGLGNTIYF. The rearrangement joins TRBV6-5 to TRBJ1-3; 11 bases map to TRBD1. V shed 7 bases and J 3 bases; nucleotides not matched to a gene: 5. Germline V gives CDR1 MNHEY, CDR2 SVGAGI. There are 15 residues in the CDR3.

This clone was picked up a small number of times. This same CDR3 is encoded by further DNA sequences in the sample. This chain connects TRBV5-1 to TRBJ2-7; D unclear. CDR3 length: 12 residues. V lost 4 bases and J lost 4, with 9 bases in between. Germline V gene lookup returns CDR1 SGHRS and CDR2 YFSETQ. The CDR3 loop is CASSLDGYEQYF. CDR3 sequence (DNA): TGCGCCAGCAGCCTGGACGGGTACGAGCAGTACTTC.

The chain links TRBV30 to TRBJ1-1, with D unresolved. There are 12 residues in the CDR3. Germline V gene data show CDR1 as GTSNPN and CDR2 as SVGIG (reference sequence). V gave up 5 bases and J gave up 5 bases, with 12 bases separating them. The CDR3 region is CAWAHDLTEAFF. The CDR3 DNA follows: TGTGCCTGGGCCCACGACTTGACTGAAGCTTTCTTT.

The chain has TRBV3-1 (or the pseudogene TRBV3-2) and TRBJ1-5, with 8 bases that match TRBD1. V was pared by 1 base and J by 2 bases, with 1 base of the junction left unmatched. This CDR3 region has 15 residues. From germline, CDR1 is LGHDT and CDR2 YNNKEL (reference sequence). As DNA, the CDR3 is TGTGCCAGCAGCCAAGGGGGACAGGGCAATCAGCCCCAGCATTTT. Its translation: CASSQGGQGNQPQHF.

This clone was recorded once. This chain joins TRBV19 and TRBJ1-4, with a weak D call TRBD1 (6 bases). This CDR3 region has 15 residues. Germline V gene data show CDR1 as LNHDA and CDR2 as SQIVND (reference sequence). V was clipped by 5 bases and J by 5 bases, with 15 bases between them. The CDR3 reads CASSPGPGGNEKLFF. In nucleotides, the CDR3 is TGTGCCAGTAGTCCTGGGCCGGGGGGCAATGAAAAACTGTTTTTT.

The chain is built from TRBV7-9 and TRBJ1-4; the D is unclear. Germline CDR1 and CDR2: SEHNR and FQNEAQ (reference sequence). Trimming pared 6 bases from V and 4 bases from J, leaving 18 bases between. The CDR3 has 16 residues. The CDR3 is CASSPPFRSGNEKLFF. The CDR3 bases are TGTGCCAGCAGTCCCCCTTTCCGGTCCGGTAATGAAAAACTGTTTTTT.

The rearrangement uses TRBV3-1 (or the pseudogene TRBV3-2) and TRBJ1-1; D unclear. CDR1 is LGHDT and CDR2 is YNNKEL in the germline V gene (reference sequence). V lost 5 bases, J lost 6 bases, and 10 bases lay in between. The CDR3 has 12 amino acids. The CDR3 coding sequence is TGTGCCAGCAGCTTTGTACAGTCTGAAGCTTTCTTT. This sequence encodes CASSFVQSEAFF.

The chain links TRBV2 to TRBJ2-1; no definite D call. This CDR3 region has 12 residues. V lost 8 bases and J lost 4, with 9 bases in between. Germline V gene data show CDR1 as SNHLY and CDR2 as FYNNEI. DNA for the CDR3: TGTGCCAGCGGGATAGAGTACAATGAGCAGTTCTTC. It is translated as CASGIEYNEQFF.

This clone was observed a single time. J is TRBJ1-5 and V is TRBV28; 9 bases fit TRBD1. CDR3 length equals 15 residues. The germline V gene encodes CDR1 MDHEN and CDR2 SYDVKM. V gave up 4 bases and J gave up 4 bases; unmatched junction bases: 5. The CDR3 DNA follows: TGTGCCAGCAGTTCCGGGACAGGGATAAATCAGCCCCAGCATTTT. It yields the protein CASSSGTGINQPQHF.

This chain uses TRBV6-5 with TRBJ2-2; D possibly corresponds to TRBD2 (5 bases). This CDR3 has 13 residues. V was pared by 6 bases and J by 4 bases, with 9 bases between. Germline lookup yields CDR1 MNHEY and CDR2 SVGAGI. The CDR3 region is CASRPRGTGELFF. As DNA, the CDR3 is TGTGCCAGCAGGCCTCGGGGCACCGGGGAGCTGTTTTTT.

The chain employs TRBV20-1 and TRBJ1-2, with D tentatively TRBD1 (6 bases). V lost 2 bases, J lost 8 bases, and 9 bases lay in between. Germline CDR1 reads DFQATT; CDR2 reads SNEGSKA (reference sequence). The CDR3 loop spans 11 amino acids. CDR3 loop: CSARRGTGYTF. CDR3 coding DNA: TGCAGTGCTAGAAGGGGGACAGGCTACACCTTC.

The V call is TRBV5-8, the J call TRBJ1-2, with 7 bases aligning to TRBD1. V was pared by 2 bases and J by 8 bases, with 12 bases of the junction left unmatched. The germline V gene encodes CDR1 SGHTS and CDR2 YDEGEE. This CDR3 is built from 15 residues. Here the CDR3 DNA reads TGTGCCAGCAGCTTTCTCCCGGAGGGGGCAAGGGGCTACACCTTC. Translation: CASSFLPEGARGYTF.

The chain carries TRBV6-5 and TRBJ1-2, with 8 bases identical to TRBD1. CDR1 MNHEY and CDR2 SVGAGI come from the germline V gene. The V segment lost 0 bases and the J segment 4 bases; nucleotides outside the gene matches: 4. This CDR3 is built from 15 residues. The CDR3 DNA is TGTGCCAGCAGTTACTCTGGGACAGGTCCCTATGGCTACACCTTC. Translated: CASSYSGTGPYGYTF.

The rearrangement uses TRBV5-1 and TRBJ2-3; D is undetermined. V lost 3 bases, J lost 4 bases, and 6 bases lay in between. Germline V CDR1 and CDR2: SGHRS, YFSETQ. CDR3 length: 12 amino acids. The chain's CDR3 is CASSWGADTQYF. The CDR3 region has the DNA TGCGCCAGCAGCTGGGGTGCAGATACGCAGTATTTT.

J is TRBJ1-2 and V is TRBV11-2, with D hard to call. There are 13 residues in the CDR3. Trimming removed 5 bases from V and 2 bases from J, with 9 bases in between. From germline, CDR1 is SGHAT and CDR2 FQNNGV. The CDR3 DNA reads TGTGCCAGCAGCGATGACATGAACTATGGCTACACCTTC. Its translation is CASSDDMNYGYTF.